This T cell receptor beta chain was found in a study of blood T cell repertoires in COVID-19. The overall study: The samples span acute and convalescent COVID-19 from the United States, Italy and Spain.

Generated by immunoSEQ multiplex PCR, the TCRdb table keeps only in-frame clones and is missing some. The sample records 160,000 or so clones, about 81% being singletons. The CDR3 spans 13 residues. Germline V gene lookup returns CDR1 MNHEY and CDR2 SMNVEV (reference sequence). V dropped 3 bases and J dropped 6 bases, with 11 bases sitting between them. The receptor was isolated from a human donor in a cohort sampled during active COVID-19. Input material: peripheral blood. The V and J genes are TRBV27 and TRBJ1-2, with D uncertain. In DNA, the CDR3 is TGTGCCAGCAGTTTTCGGGAAGGGAATGGCTACACCTTC. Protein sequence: CASSFREGNGYTF.